Given below is one T cell receptor (beta chain) in context. Per germline, CDR1 SEHNR and CDR2 FQNEAQ (reference sequence). CDR3 length equals 12 residues. With 2 bases removed from V and 5 bases from J, the gap between germline ends came to 5 bases. This entry belongs to a study of control samples from healthy donors and cancer patients. Using immunoSEQ multiplex PCR, the repertoire was profiled, and TCRdb retains in-frame clones only, with some absent. The repertoire includes some 76,000 clones, under 90% of them detected once, and 15% to 20% sits in the top ten. The sequence was collected from a man aged 55 to 70 with lung cancer. The sample comprised PBMCs. This chain connects TRBV7-9 to TRBJ2-3, with unresolved D. The CDR3 DNA is TGTGCCAGCAGCTTAACGGGAGATACGCAGTATTTT. This codes for CASSLTGDTQYF.